A single sample is the source of the 21 T cell receptor beta chains below, sequenced in a study of OX40 agonist ivuxolimab in advanced cancers. Here immunoSEQ multiplex PCR was the method, and the copy in TCRdb shows in-frame clones only, minus some. The repertoire includes about 73,000 clones, around 80% of them detected once, and approximately 2.6% sits in the top ten. The sequences come from CD4+ or CD8+ T cells sorted from blood, collected in a trial of the OX40 agonist ivuxolimab. The receptors come from an adult with an advanced solid tumor such as melanoma, head and neck, liver or kidney cancer.

The rearrangement links TRBV19 to TRBJ1-2; D remains unclear. This CDR3 contains 13 residues. V was pared by 0 bases and J by 8 bases, with 10 bases between. Germline V CDR1 and CDR2: LNHDA, SQIVND (reference sequence). The CDR3 protein is CASSIERGGGYTF. The CDR3 nucleotides are TGTGCCAGTAGTATAGAAAGAGGAGGAGGCTACACCTTC.

This clone was seen a handful of times. J is TRBJ2-1 and V is TRBV11-2; maybe TRBD2 (5 bases). Germline CDR1 and CDR2: SGHAT and FQNNGV. The CDR3 is made up of 16 amino acids. With 4 bases removed from V and 0 bases from J, the gap between germline ends came to 13 bases. CDR3 protein: CASSSGAESSYNEQFF. DNA for the CDR3: TGTGCCAGCAGCTCAGGAGCGGAGAGCTCCTACAATGAGCAGTTCTTC.

The chain joins TRBV10-1 to TRBJ2-3; 9 bases are a match to TRBD2. The V and J ends lost 5 bases and 0 bases, in that order; junction bases with no gene match: 12. The CDR3 has 18 amino acids. Germline-derived CDR1 and CDR2 are WNHNN and SYGVQD (reference sequence). The CDR3 sequence: CASSPGLAVFASTDTQYF. The CDR3 DNA is TGCGCCAGCAGTCCGGGACTAGCCGTGTTTGCTAGCACAGATACGCAGTATTTT.

Worth noting for this clone: The junction departs from the called germline gene at one end, perhaps through a read error. CDR3 amino acids: CATSRGSRYAGWGEQYF. The DNA of the CDR3 is TGTGCCACCAGTAGAGGGAGTCGGTATGCCGGGTGGGGCGAGCAGTACTTC. This chain uses TRBV15 with TRBJ2-7; TRBD2 might be the D (5 bases). The CDR3 is 17 residues long. From germline, CDR1 is LNHNV and CDR2 YYDKDF (reference sequence).

The chain combines TRBV4-3 with TRBJ1-6, with D perhaps TRBD1 (5 bases). V lost 0 bases and J lost 10, with 13 bases in between. From germline, CDR1 is LGHNA and CDR2 YSLEER. The CDR3 consists of 15 residues. This CDR3 is CASSQDEGRGSPLHF. The CDR3 DNA follows: TGCGCCAGCAGCCAAGATGAGGGGAGGGGATCACCCCTCCACTTT.

The V call is TRBV12-5, the J call TRBJ1-3; TRBD1 matches 7 bases. This CDR3 is 18 amino acids long. The germline CDR1 and CDR2 sequences are LGHNT and FRNRAP. V was pared by 2 bases and J by 4 bases, with 14 bases of the junction left unmatched. CDR3 DNA sequence: TGTGCTAGTGGTTTGACCAGACTAGGAGGGGGCGCCGGAAACACCATATATTTT. Translating it yields CASGLTRLGGGAGNTIYF.

J is TRBJ2-3 and V is TRBV18; 11 nucleotides agree with TRBD2. There are 17 residues in the CDR3. V gave up 3 bases and J gave up 1 base; unmatched junction bases: 6. Germline loops: CDR1 KGHSH, CDR2 LQKENI. The CDR3, as DNA: TGTGCCAGCTCACCTCTCCCGACTAGCGGGGGCACAGATACGCAGTATTTT. Amino acid sequence: CASSPLPTSGGTDTQYF.

The V and J genes are TRBV28 and TRBJ1-4; possibly TRBD1 for D (5 bases). The V and J ends lost 11 bases and 4 bases respectively, with 14 bases between them. Germline CDR1 is MDHEN and CDR2 is SYDVKM. The CDR3 spans 13 residues. CDR3 bases: TGTGCCTCCAGCGGGGCGTATAATGAAAAACTGTTTTTT. Encoded protein: CASSGAYNEKLFF.

Remarks on this clone: One junction end disagrees with the germline gene, perhaps due to a read error. The rearrangement joins TRBV7-9 to TRBJ1-3; no clear D. Per the germline V gene, CDR1 is SEHNR and CDR2 is FQNEAQ (reference sequence). This CDR3 region has 10 residues. The CDR3 spells CASSFISVIF. CDR3 DNA: TGTGCCAGCAGCTTTATCTCGGTCATCTTT.

The chain joins TRBV7-2 to TRBJ2-7, with TRBD1 matching over 7 bases. Germline loops: CDR1 SGHTA, CDR2 FQGNSA. Germline trimming cut 5 bases from V and 3 bases from J; bases unmatched to any gene: 7. This CDR3 has 14 residues. CDR3 loop: CASSRTGVNYEQYF. The CDR3 bases are TGTGCCAGCAGCCGTACAGGGGTGAACTACGAGCAGTACTTC. The complete variable domain, with remaining parts taken from reference TRBV7-2 and TRBJ2-7, reads GAGVSQSPSNKVTEKGKDVELRCDPISGHTALYWYRQSLGQGLEFLIYFQGNSAPDKSGLPSDRFSAERTGGSVSTLTIQRTQQEDSAVYLCASSRTGVNYEQYFGPGTRLTVT.

The V call is TRBV12-5, the J call TRBJ1-2, with D uncertain. This CDR3 region has 15 residues. Trimming removed 7 bases at V and 4 bases at J, with 19 bases between. CDR1 and CDR2 (germline): LGHNT, FRNRAP. CDR3 DNA sequence: TGTGCTAGTGCGCGGCCTCAAAGGACCCTCTATGGCTACACCTTC. This gives the protein CASARPQRTLYGYTF.

A single count supports this clone. The chain is built from TRBV9 and TRBJ2-3; 9 bases are shared with TRBD2. Germline V lookup: CDR1 SGDLS, CDR2 YYNGEE. CDR3 length equals 16 residues. J lost 5 bases, V lost 0 bases, and 7 bases had no gene match. This CDR3 reads CASSVVGGRARDTQYF. The CDR3 DNA sequence: TGTGCCAGCAGCGTAGTCGGCGGGAGGGCCAGAGATACGCAGTATTTT.

The chain carries TRBV6-6 and TRBJ1-1; no reliable D call. V was clipped by 1 base and J by 3 bases, with 9 bases between them. This CDR3 contains 14 residues. Germline-derived CDR1 and CDR2 are MNHNY and SVGAGI (reference sequence). The CDR3 sequence: CASSYLGLDTEAFF. DNA for the CDR3: TGTGCCAGCAGTTACTTGGGGTTGGACACTGAAGCTTTCTTT.

A few counts support this clone. The rearrangement uses TRBV6-5 and TRBJ1-2, with D tentatively TRBD1 (5 bases). Germline V gene sequence: CDR1 MNHEY, CDR2 SVGAGI. The CDR3 contains 13 residues. Trimming removed 1 base at V and 7 bases at J, with 10 bases between. CDR3 sequence: CASSYLGESGYTF. The CDR3, as DNA: TGTGCCAGCAGTTACTTAGGGGAGAGTGGCTACACCTTC.

The rearrangement links TRBV11-3 to TRBJ1-1, with a weak D call TRBD1 (5 bases). The V gene lost 0 bases and the J gene lost 4 bases, with 12 bases spanning the gap. CDR1 is SGHNT, CDR2 YENEEA, per germline. The length of the CDR3 is 15 residues. The CDR3 DNA follows: TGTGCCAGCAGCTTAGAGATAGGGGACTCCACTGAAGCTTTCTTT. This gives the protein CASSLEIGDSTEAFF. Supplemented by reference TRBV11-3 and TRBJ1-1, the full variable domain reads EAGVVQSPRYKIIEKKQPVAFWCNPISGHNTLYWYLQNLGQGPELLIRYENEEAVDDSQLPKDRFSAERLKGVDSTLKIQPAELGDSAVYLCASSLEIGDSTEAFFGQGTRLTVV.

V gene TRBV5-4 combines with J gene TRBJ1-6, with TRBD1 matching 7 bases. The CDR3 sequence is 14 residues long. The V gene's germline CDR1 is SGHNT and CDR2 YYREEE (reference sequence). V shed 5 bases, J shed 7 bases, and the junction held 6 bases outside the gene matches. CDR3 loop: CASREGTDNSPLHF. DNA of the CDR3: TGTGCCAGCAGGGAGGGGACAGACAATTCACCCCTCCACTTT.

This chain uses TRBV5-1 with TRBJ2-5, with 9 bases identical to TRBD1. The V segment lost 0 bases and the J segment 5 bases; nucleotides outside the gene matches: 5. The V gene's germline CDR1 is SGHRS and CDR2 YFSETQ. CDR3 size: 15 residues. CDR3 sequence (DNA): TGCGCCAGCAGCTTGGCCTCCGGGACAGGGGAGACCCAGTACTTC. It translates to CASSLASGTGETQYF.

This chain joins TRBV7-2 and TRBJ1-2, with TRBD1 identical over 12 bases. The CDR3 spans 17 residues. The germline gives CDR1 SGHTA, CDR2 FQGNSA. Germline trimming cut 5 bases from V and 1 base from J; bases unmatched to any gene: 8. The DNA of the CDR3 is TGTGCCAGCAGCAGAGGGACAGGGGGCTCCTATAACTATGGCTACACCTTC. This codes for CASSRGTGGSYNYGYTF. The whole variable domain, filled in from reference TRBV7-2 and TRBJ1-2, reads GAGVSQSPSNKVTEKGKDVELRCDPISGHTALYWYRQSLGQGLEFLIYFQGNSAPDKSGLPSDRFSAERTGGSVSTLTIQRTQQEDSAVYLCASSRGTGGSYNYGYTFGSGTRLTVV.

The rearrangement links TRBV18 to TRBJ1-2, with D possibly matching TRBD1 (6 bases). The ends were cut back, 3 bases at V and 1 base at J, with 18 bases in the middle. This CDR3 comprises 17 residues. Germline lookup yields CDR1 KGHSH and CDR2 LQKENI. The CDR3 nucleotides are TGTGCCAGCTCACCTAACCTTATCACAGGGTTTAACTATGGCTACACCTTC. Protein product: CASSPNLITGFNYGYTF.

V gene TRBV4-2 combines with J gene TRBJ2-7; 10 bases align to TRBD2. The CDR3 length is 15 residues. J was trimmed by 2 bases and V by 4 bases; bases with no gene match: 5. Germline CDR1 reads LGHNA; CDR2 reads YNFKEQ. CDR3 bases: TGTGCCAGCAGCCCGGTAGCGGGAGGAACCTACGAGCAGTACTTC. It is translated as CASSPVAGGTYEQYF.

To note about this clone: Other DNA sequences from this sample encode an identical CDR3 as well. The chain carries TRBV5-6 and TRBJ2-5, with D unresolved. The CDR3 has 13 amino acids. Germline CDR1 reads SGHDT; CDR2 reads YYEEEE. Trimming cost V 5 bases and J 5 bases, with 13 bases left between them. The CDR3 spells CASSLRNGETQYF. The CDR3 coding sequence is TGTGCCAGCAGTCTTAGGAACGGGGAGACCCAGTACTTC. The entire variable domain, with the rest obtained from reference TRBV5-6 and TRBJ2-5, is as follows: DAGVTQSPTHLIKTRGQQVTLRCSPKSGHDTVSWYQQALGQGPQFIFQYYEEEERQRGNFPDRFSGHQFPNYSSELNVNALLLGDSALYLCASSLRNGETQYFGPGTRLLVL.